This T cell receptor (beta chain) was identified in a study of blood T cell repertoires in COVID-19. Study overall: Sample material is recorded as cDNA or gDNA derived from T cells, B-cell-depleted T cells, or PBMCs.

While infection was still active, Seattle patients were enrolled and then followed longitudinally. Germline V lookup: CDR1 LGHDT, CDR2 YNNKEL (reference sequence). J was trimmed by 5 bases and V by 0 bases; bases with no gene match: 3. CDR3 length: 15 amino acids. Study processing details: Amplification with reference gene primers provided the estimates of nucleated cell counts. TCRdb's table, derived via immunoSEQ multiplex PCR, lists solely in-frame clones and lacks some. V and J calls and clone size come straight from that table; D and trimming were deduced from the DNA. The sample has some 65,000 clones, roughly 86% seen once.

Sequencing was done on a sample of peripheral blood. The TCR was taken from a man aged 40-50 years with COVID-19, enrolled during active disease. The chain joins TRBV3-1 (or the pseudogene TRBV3-2) to TRBJ1-1; TRBD1 aligns across 10 bases. The DNA for the CDR3 is TGTGCCAGCAGCCAAGATTTGGGACAGGGGACTGAAGCTTTCTTT. Its translation: CASSQDLGQGTEAFF.